These T cell receptor beta chains were read from a single sample in a study of cytomegalovirus exposure and HLA in healthy donors. Measured with immunoSEQ multiplex PCR; TCRdb has only the in-frame clones, and not every one. The sample lists tens of thousands of clones, approximately 80% occurring once. The sequenced sample consisted of PBMCs. The receptor source for this set is a man aged 45 to 65 in good health and CMV-seronegative. The CDR3 runs from the conserved cysteine through the conserved F or W. Each record gives: D gene, V gene, clone size, J gene, CDR3 DNA, CDR3 protein. A D gene is named only where the DNA matches it firmly. Expanded clones get a size class; other rows say once, few or many, or leave the size out.

NA	TRBV10-3	NA	TRBJ2-3	TGTGCCATCGCGGGCGGGGGCGATGTCACAGATACGCAGTATTTT	CAIAGGGDVTDTQYF
TRBD2	TRBV5-5	NA	TRBJ2-5	TGTGCCAGCAGCTTGGCAGGACTAGCCACAGAGACCCAGTACTTC	CASSLAGLATETQYF
TRBD1	TRBV4-3	NA	TRBJ2-1	TGCGCCAGCAGCCAAGACCGGGACAGGGGACGAGATGAGCAGTTCTTC	CASSQDRDRGRDEQFF
NA	TRBV2	NA	TRBJ2-4	TGTGCCAGCAGTGAAGCAGGACTTCGAGCCAAAAACATTCAGTACTTC	CASSEAGLRAKNIQYF
NA	TRBV29-1	NA	TRBJ2-2	TGCAGCGGGAGTCGGGAGACGAACACCGGGGAGCTGTTTTTT	CSGSRETNTGELFF
NA	TRBV12-5	NA	TRBJ2-7	TGTGCTAGTGGTTTGGTTCGAAGGGGCTCCTACGAGCAGTACTTC	CASGLVRRGSYEQYF
NA	TRBV5-8	NA	TRBJ2-7	TGTGCCAGCAGCTTTAGCCTTCGGAGCTCCTACGAGCAGTACTTC	CASSFSLRSSYEQYF
NA	TRBV7-9	NA	TRBJ1-5	TGTGCCAGCAGCTTCAATAGCAATCAGCCCCAGCATTTT	CASSFNSNQPQHF
NA	TRBV19	NA	TRBJ1-5	TGTGCCAGTAGTATAGATCCCCAGTCTTATAGCAATCAGCCCCAGCATTTT	CASSIDPQSYSNQPQHF
TRBD1	TRBV28	NA	TRBJ2-7	TGTGCCAGCAGTTCCGCGGGACAGGGAACGGGAACCTACGAGCAGTACTTC	CASSSAGQGTGTYEQYF
NA	TRBV27	few	TRBJ1-1	TGTGCCAGCAGTCCCCGGAGGCAGGGGATAATGAACACTGAAGCTTTCTTT	CASSPRRQGIMNTEAFF
NA	TRBV7-3	NA	TRBJ1-3	TGTGCCAGCAGCGAGGACAGCACCTCTGGAAACACCATATATTTT	CASSEDSTSGNTIYF
NA	TRBV5-6	NA	TRBJ2-7	TGTGCCAGCAGCTTGGGCGGGGTTTACGAGCAGTACTTC	CASSLGGVYEQYF
TRBD1	TRBV5-1	NA	TRBJ1-3	TGCGCCAGCAGCCAGACAGGGGGATTACACTCTGGAAACACCATATATTTT	CASSQTGGLHSGNTIYF
NA	TRBV2	NA	TRBJ1-6	TGTGCCAGCAGCCGGGGAATCAATTCACCCCTCCACTTT	CASSRGINSPLHF
NA	TRBV27	NA	TRBJ1-2	TGTGCCAGCAGTTTAAGGCCAGGATCCTATGGCTACACCTTC	CASSLRPGSYGYTF
TRBD2	TRBV2	NA	TRBJ2-3	TGTGCCAGCAGAGCTAGCGGGGGGGCCGGAGATACGCAGTATTTT	CASRASGGAGDTQYF
NA	TRBV7-9	NA	TRBJ1-6	TGTGCCAGCAGCTTGCTCCGGAACGGGGGTTCACCCCTCCACTTT	CASSLLRNGGSPLHF
TRBD1	TRBV6-4	NA	TRBJ1-1	TGTGCCAGCAGGCCTGACAGGGGTGTGGGTACTGAAGCTTTCTTT	CASRPDRGVGTEAFF
NA	TRBV18	few	TRBJ2-1	TGTGCCAGCTCAAATCCAGGAGGGAGCGATGAGCAGTTCTTC	CASSNPGGSDEQFF
NA	TRBV6-5	NA	TRBJ1-1	TGTGCCAGCAGTTACTCGAATAGGGGTTATACTGAAGCTTTCTTT	CASSYSNRGYTEAFF
TRBD1	TRBV29-1	NA	TRBJ1-1	TGCAGCGTTGAAAAGACAGGGGGCGTAGGAGCTTTCTTT	CSVEKTGGVGAFF
TRBD2	TRBV10-1	once	TRBJ2-3	TGCGCCAGCAGCCCTACTAGCGGGGTTTCCACAGATACGCAGTATTTT	CASSPTSGVSTDTQYF
TRBD1	TRBV5-1	NA	TRBJ2-1	TGCGCCAGCAGCTTGCTCGCCAGCGGACAGGGGTATTATGAGCAGTTCTTC	CASSLLASGQGYYEQFF
NA	TRBV2	NA	TRBJ1-5	TGTGCCAGCAGTGGCCGGGGTAGGGATAGCAATCAGCCCCAGCATTTT	CASSGRGRDSNQPQHF
NA	TRBV7-6	NA	TRBJ1-5	TGTGCCAGCAGCTTACAGGGAAATCAGCCCCAGCATTTT	CASSLQGNQPQHF
TRBD1	TRBV7-8	NA	TRBJ2-2	TGTGCCAGCAGCTGGGGACAGCGGTGGGAGACCGGGGAGCTGTTTTTT	CASSWGQRWETGELFF
TRBD1	TRBV5-1	NA	TRBJ2-7	TGCGCCAGCAGCGAACTGCCTTCATGGGGACAGGGTTTCCACGAGCAGTACTTC	CASSELPSWGQGFHEQYF
TRBD2	TRBV9	NA	TRBJ2-3	TGTGCCAGCAGCGGGGTACTAGCGGGGGGTACAGATACGCAGTATTTT	CASSGVLAGGTDTQYF
NA	TRBV7-2	NA	TRBJ2-5	TGTGCCAGCAGCTTCGGACAGCAAGAGACCCAGTACTTC	CASSFGQQETQYF
NA	TRBV6-1	NA	TRBJ2-1	TGTGCCAGCAGTGAGCAGGTCTTCTACAATGAGCAGTTCTTC	CASSEQVFYNEQFF
NA	TRBV5-1	NA	TRBJ2-3	TGCGCCAGCAGCTATGGAGGTTCGATTAGCACAGATACGCAGTATTTT	CASSYGGSISTDTQYF
NA	TRBV28	NA	TRBJ1-5	TGTGCCAGCAGTTTATGGACCCCGGGGAGGGGAGATAGCAATCAGCCCCAGCATTTT	CASSLWTPGRGDSNQPQHF
TRBD1	TRBV29-1	NA	TRBJ2-6	TGCAGCGTTGAGTGGACAGGGGCGCCAGGGGCCAACGTCCTGACTTTC	CSVEWTGAPGANVLTF
TRBD1	TRBV7-8	NA	TRBJ1-2	TGTGCCAGCAGCAAACCCGGGACAGGGGGCTCTTTTAACTATGGCTACACCTTC	CASSKPGTGGSFNYGYTF
NA	TRBV10-3	NA	TRBJ2-1	TGTGCCATCAGTGAGGCCGGGACTTGGAGTTACAATGAGCAGTTCTTC	CAISEAGTWSYNEQFF
NA	TRBV29-1	NA	TRBJ2-5	TGCAGCGTTGAAGATTTCCAGGGTAGTAGGGAGACCCAGTACTTC	CSVEDFQGSRETQYF
NA	TRBV6-5	NA	TRBJ1-5	TGTGCCAGCAGCCCACAGGGAACCCTCAATCAGCCCCAGCATTTT	CASSPQGTLNQPQHF
NA	TRBV6-5	NA	TRBJ1-5	TGTGCCAGCAGTTACAGCGCAGGGTGGAATCAGCCCCAGCATTTT	CASSYSAGWNQPQHF
NA	TRBV6-1	medium-sized	TRBJ1-1	TGTGCCAGCAGGGGAGTCCCGAATACTGAAGCTTTCTTT	CASRGVPNTEAFF
NA	TRBV2	NA	TRBJ2-7	TGTGCCAGCAGTGGACAGGCAGTGTACTTC	CASSGQAVYF
NA	TRBV6-5	NA	TRBJ1-1	TGTGCCAGCAGTTACTGGAGGAACACTGAAGCTTTCTTT	CASSYWRNTEAFF
TRBD2	TRBV6-5	NA	TRBJ2-3	TGTGCCAGCAGTAGGGCTAGCGGGGCCACAGATACGCAGTATTTT	CASSRASGATDTQYF
TRBD1	TRBV5-1	NA	TRBJ2-7	TGCGCCAGCAGCTTGGCCCAGGGGGCGCTTCTGGGCACTACTGGCGAGCAGTACTTC	CASSLAQGALLGTTGEQYF
NA	TRBV2	NA	TRBJ1-4	TGTGCCAGCAGTGACTTGGAGGAGGGTTCAGGTGAAAAACTGTTTTTT	CASSDLEEGSGEKLFF
TRBD1	TRBV7-8	NA	TRBJ1-4	TGTGCCAGCAGCTTAGGGGACAGAATAAATGAAAAACTGTTTTTT	CASSLGDRINEKLFF